The 22 T cell receptor beta chains listed next were all sequenced from one sample in a study of Graves' ophthalmopathy and Graves' hyperthyroidism. RNA transcripts served as template for amplifying TCR beta CDR3 sequences. First-round RT-PCR employed HTBI primers, with a second-round multiplex PCR after it. TCRdb processed the multiplex PCR reads anew with MiXCR; each CDR3 protein has one entry. This table has about 400,000 distinct CDR3 sequences, 15% to 20% appearing once. Source material: peripheral blood. The receptors originated from a woman under 30 with Graves' ophthalmopathy.

This clonotype was detected many times. The rearrangement uses TRBV11-2 and TRBJ2-7; 8 bases agree with TRBD2. V lost 5 bases, J lost 5 bases, and 8 bases stayed unmatched. The germline gives CDR1 SGHAT, CDR2 FQNNGV. This CDR3 has 14 residues. DNA for the CDR3: TGTGCCAGCAGCCCGGGGGGGTGGTACGACGAGCAGTACTTC. Translation gives CASSPGGWYDEQYF.

This chain links TRBV7-9 with TRBJ2-5; TRBD1 matches at 11 bases. Germline V gene data show CDR1 as SEHNR and CDR2 as FQNEAQ (reference sequence). This CDR3 region has 15 residues. Trimming took 8 bases from V and 5 from J; bases not matched to a gene: 10. CDR3 protein: CASGSGTGGRETQYF. CDR3 nucleotides: TGTGCCAGCGGGAGCGGGACAGGGGGTCGCGAGACCCAGTACTTC.

The chain links TRBV6-1 to TRBJ2-5, with D maybe TRBD2 (6 bases). V lost 5 bases to trimming and J lost 5 bases, with 18 bases between them. Germline V gene data show CDR1 as MNHNS and CDR2 as SASEGT. This CDR3 region has 15 residues. In nucleotides, the CDR3 is TGTGCCAGCAGTAGAAATCGGGGAGGTGGTGAGACCCAGTACTTC. Its translation: CASSRNRGGGETQYF.

This clonotype was recorded many times. The chain recombines TRBV11-2 with TRBJ2-7; 8 bases fit TRBD2. Trimming took 6 bases from V and 2 from J; bases not matched to a gene: 9. The germline V gene has CDR1 SGHAT and CDR2 FQNNGV. The CDR3 length is 15 residues. This CDR3 reads CASRKGTSLAYEQYF. Here the CDR3 DNA reads TGTGCCAGCAGAAAGGGGACTAGTTTGGCCTACGAGCAGTACTTC.

This clonotype occurred many times. This chain connects TRBV28 to TRBJ2-7; D possibly corresponds to TRBD2 (5 bases). CDR1 and CDR2 from the germline V gene are MDHEN and SYDVKM. V lost 3 bases to trimming and J lost 2 bases, with 8 bases between them. This CDR3 spans 13 amino acids. The CDR3 DNA reads as TGTGCCAGCAGTTTGGCCGGGACCTACGAGCAGTACTTC. Translated: CASSLAGTYEQYF.

The chain is built from TRBV11-1 and TRBJ2-2; 7 bases are a match to TRBD2. With V trimmed by 1 base and J by 4 bases, 9 bases remained unmatched. The CDR3 length is 17 residues. Per germline, CDR1 SGHAT and CDR2 FQDESV (reference sequence). The DNA for the CDR3 is TGTGCCAGCAGCTTAGACGTGACGCGGGAGTTCACCGGGGAGCTGTTTTTT. Protein: CASSLDVTREFTGELFF.

This clonotype appeared many times. The genes are TRBV19 and TRBJ2-7, with a possible D match to TRBD2 (6 bases). CDR1 is LNHDA, CDR2 SQIVND, per germline (reference sequence). This CDR3 spans 13 amino acids. The V end lost 5 bases, the J end lost 2 bases, and 10 bases lay between the germline ends. As DNA, the CDR3 is TGTGCCAGTAGTCGGGACTTAGCCTACGAGCAGTACTTC. The encoded protein is CASSRDLAYEQYF.

This clonotype was counted at least ten times. The genes are TRBV28 and TRBJ1-2, with D unclear. This CDR3 has 18 amino acids. V lost 5 bases, J lost 3 bases, and 25 bases lay in between. CDR1 MDHEN and CDR2 SYDVKM come from the germline V gene. As DNA, the CDR3 is TGTGCCAGCAGTCGGCCCCTCCCGCGGCTGGGGTGGGACTATGGCTACACCTTC. Protein sequence: CASSRPLPRLGWDYGYTF.

This clonotype was counted at least ten times. Given a much more abundant clone one base away, this may be a read error. The rearrangement joins TRBV6-1 to TRBJ1-5; D unresolved. The CDR3 has 12 residues. Trimming left V 7 bases short and J 2 bases short, with 6 bases between. Per germline, CDR1 MNHNS and CDR2 SASEGT. CDR3 nucleotide sequence: TGTGCCAGCATTGAGGGCAATCAGCCCCAGCATTTT. Its translation is CASIEGNQPQHF.

The V gene is TRBV30, the J gene TRBJ1-5; possibly TRBD1 for D (6 bases). Germline V gives CDR1 GTSNPN, CDR2 SVGIG (reference sequence). Trimming took 5 bases from V and 0 from J, leaving 8 bases between them. The CDR3 loop spans 13 amino acids. CDR3 bases: TGTGCCTGGGGACAGAATAGCAATCAGCCCCAGCATTTT. This translates into CAWGQNSNQPQHF.

The rearrangement links TRBV6-2 or TRBV6-3 to TRBJ1-2; 7 bases match TRBD1. J lost 4 bases, V lost 6 bases, and 11 bases had no gene match. Germline loops: CDR1 MNHEY, CDR2 SVGEGT. There are 15 residues in the CDR3. CDR3 DNA sequence: TGTGCCAGCAGCGGCGGCAGGGGGATGGGCTATGGCTACACCTTC. This translates into CASSGGRGMGYGYTF.

In this sample, this clonotype turned up a few times. The CDR3 loop is CASSPGGGLAGTRHYNEQFF. The DNA for the CDR3 is TGTGCCAGCAGCCCAGGGGGGGGTCTAGCGGGAACTAGGCACTACAATGAGCAGTTCTTC. The gene calls are TRBV12-3 or TRBV12-4 and TRBJ2-1; TRBD2 matches 9 bases. This CDR3 spans 20 amino acids. V gave up 6 bases and J gave up 3 bases; unmatched junction bases: 21.

This clonotype came up many times. This chain connects TRBV19 to TRBJ1-1; the D gene is possibly TRBD1 (5 bases). CDR1 is LNHDA, CDR2 SQIVND, per germline (reference sequence). This CDR3 spans 14 amino acids. V was trimmed by 6 bases and J by 10 bases, leaving 21 bases between them. CDR3 nucleotide sequence: TGTGCCAGTAGCCTAGGGGCTGCCCTGGGTGGAGCTTTCTTT. This sequence encodes CASSLGAALGGAFF.

This clonotype was counted ten times or more. The V and J genes are TRBV12-3 or TRBV12-4 and TRBJ1-1, with 7 positions matching TRBD1. Trimming removed 5 bases from V and 4 bases from J; junction bases left unmatched: 7. The CDR3 loop spans 14 amino acids. The CDR3 region has the DNA TGTGCCAGCAGTCTACAGGGGACGGGCACTGAAGCTTTCTTT. Amino acid sequence: CASSLQGTGTEAFF.

This clonotype was detected ten times or more. The rearrangement uses TRBV7-3 and TRBJ1-2, with D maybe TRBD1 (5 bases). CDR1 is SGHTA, CDR2 FQGTGA, per germline. This CDR3 contains 15 residues. V lost 0 bases and J 3 bases, leaving 11 bases between the germline ends. DNA for the CDR3: TGTGCCAGCAGCTTAACGTCGGGACGGGACTATGGCTACACCTTC. The encoded protein is CASSLTSGRDYGYTF.

This clonotype appeared many times. J is TRBJ1-5 and V is TRBV6-2 or TRBV6-3; D perhaps matches TRBD1 (5 bases). Per germline, CDR1 MNHEY and CDR2 SVGEGT. The ends were cut back, 6 bases at V and 3 bases at J, with 12 bases in the middle. This CDR3 is built from 14 residues. The CDR3 protein is CASRGRQFNQPQHF. DNA for the CDR3: TGTGCCAGCAGGGGCAGACAGTTCAATCAGCCCCAGCATTTT.

In this sample, this clonotype turned up many times. The chain carries TRBV27 and TRBJ2-3, with D unresolved. The CDR3 runs 15 residues. V was clipped by 6 bases and J by 8 bases, with 21 bases between them. From germline, CDR1 is MNHEY and CDR2 SMNVEV (reference sequence). The CDR3 spells CASRIEVASGATQYF. Here the CDR3 DNA reads TGTGCCAGCAGAATAGAAGTGGCATCTGGAGCTACGCAGTATTTT.

This clonotype was found once. The rearrangement links TRBV2 to TRBJ2-7, with D unclear. Per the germline V gene, CDR1 is SNHLY and CDR2 is FYNNEI. The CDR3 is made up of 10 amino acids. The germline V and J ends were trimmed by 5 bases and 6 bases, with 5 bases remaining between them. CDR3 region: CASSNREQYF. The CDR3 DNA is TGTGCCAGCAGTAACCGCGAGCAGTACTTC.

There are many counts of this clonotype. The chain has TRBV6-2 or TRBV6-3 and TRBJ2-5; 7 bases align to TRBD2. The V and J ends lost 6 bases and 6 bases, in that order; junction bases with no gene match: 10. The germline gives CDR1 MNHEY, CDR2 SVGEGT. This CDR3 contains 14 residues. The DNA for the CDR3 is TGTGCCAGCAGGGCAGGCGGGGGAGTGAAGACCCAGTACTTC. As protein: CASRAGGGVKTQYF.

This clonotype appeared many times. The gene calls are TRBV11-2 and TRBJ2-5, with a tentative D call TRBD2 (6 bases). The length of the CDR3 is 16 residues. V was shortened by 3 bases and J by 5 bases, with 19 bases between the two germline ends. The germline V gene encodes CDR1 SGHAT and CDR2 FQNNGV. This CDR3 reads CASSFTTVGGSETQYF. The CDR3 DNA is TGTGCCAGCAGCTTCACTACTGTGGGGGGATCGGAGACCCAGTACTTC.

This clonotype was recorded many times. The chain couples TRBV15 to TRBJ2-7; D perhaps matches TRBD1 (6 bases). CDR3 length: 15 amino acids. With 3 bases removed from V and 2 bases from J, the gap between germline ends came to 14 bases. CDR1 is LNHNV and CDR2 is YYDKDF in the germline V gene (reference sequence). The CDR3 DNA is TGTGCCACCAGCAGGGACAGACAGGATCCCTACGAGCAGTACTTC. It yields the protein CATSRDRQDPYEQYF. The full variable domain, its missing parts supplied by reference TRBV15 and TRBJ2-7, is DAMVIQNPRYQVTQFGKPVTLSCSQTLNHNVMYWYQQKSSQAPKLLFHYYDKDFNNEADTPDNFQSRRPNTSFCFLDIRSPGLGDTAMYLCATSRDRQDPYEQYFGPGTRLTVT.

This clonotype was observed many times. The chain carries TRBV30 and TRBJ2-7; 10 nucleotides line up with TRBD2. Looked up from germline, CDR1 is GTSNPN and CDR2 is SVGIG (reference sequence). V dropped 0 bases and J dropped 2; count of bases not matched to a gene: 4. This CDR3 is 15 amino acids long. The CDR3 loop is CAWSVSAGGPYEQYF. The CDR3 bases are TGTGCCTGGAGTGTTTCAGCGGGAGGGCCCTACGAGCAGTACTTC.